In this sample, the clone carrying this TCR beta chain turned up a few times. What it recognizes is unknown. A second PCR, run for about 6 to 11 cycles, used a sample-barcoded 5' primer plus a J-beta primer mix. TCRdb redid the calling of the 5' RACE reads with MiXCR, one entry per CDR3 protein. The profile shows about 670,000 distinct CDR3 sequences, roughly 41% of them singletons. V was pared by 8 bases and J by 5 bases, with 8 bases of the junction left unmatched. Germline V gene data show CDR1 as MNHEY and CDR2 as SVGEGT. CDR3 length equals 13 residues. The sample originates from a study of blood T cells in healthy people across ages. Turning to the study itself: About one barcoded beta molecule per two T cells was the capture yield of template switching.

A minimum of 6.5 million PBMCs was isolated per sample. General study findings and limits: Measured against age, TCR beta diversity per million T cells decreased in a roughly linear manner. CMV status of donors was not determined, possibly confounding expanded clonotype changes.

The source material was blood. The sequence was obtained from an elderly man in good health. The chain couples TRBV6-2 or TRBV6-3 to TRBJ2-5, with TRBD1 matching over 7 bases. CDR3: CASFQGERETQYF. For the CDR3, the DNA is TGTGCCAGCTTCCAGGGGGAGAGGGAGACCCAGTACTTC.